This T cell receptor beta chain was documented in a study of shared clonotypes between healthy human individuals. Investigators spread the genomic DNA of each subset evenly over several immunoSEQ plates. The protocol was immunoSEQ multiplex PCR, while the TCRdb copy is restricted to in-frame clones and leaves out a portion. This table has under 80,000 clones, 60% to 80% appearing once. The CDR3 is 15 residues long. Germline lookup yields CDR1 SGHRS and CDR2 YFSETQ. V was trimmed by 3 bases and J by 6 bases, leaving 13 bases between them. This clone came up a few times. This chain connects TRBV5-1 to TRBJ2-6; TRBD1 is a possible D gene (6 bases). The origin of this receptor is a man under 40 in good health. The specimen sequenced was memory CD8+ T cells sorted from blood. Subset meaning: CD45RO+ cells pooled with CCR7-negative TemRA cells. The CDR3 loop reads CASSYYPGEANVLTF. CDR3 nucleotide sequence: TGCGCCAGCAGCTACTACCCAGGGGAGGCCAACGTCCTGACTTTC.